Given below is one TCR beta chain in context. This CDR3 spans 15 amino acids. From germline, CDR1 is KGHSH and CDR2 LQKENI. The trim removed 5 bases at V and 2 bases at J, leaving 6 bases unmatched. The data were obtained in a study of T cell changes during pregnancy in multiple sclerosis. The protocol was immunoSEQ multiplex PCR, while the TCRdb copy is restricted to in-frame clones and leaves out a portion. The sample comprises about 22,000 clones, 87% of which are singletons, and roughly 8.4% rests with the top ten. The chain recombines TRBV18 with TRBJ2-7; 10 bases fit TRBD2. The sequencing here drew on CD8+ T cells from peripheral blood mononuclear cells, taken after pregnancy. This receptor was taken from a female donor with multiple sclerosis, enrolled in a pregnancy study. The CDR3: CASSSLAGVPYEQYF. The CDR3 DNA follows: TGTGCCAGCTCATCCCTAGCGGGAGTACCCTACGAGCAGTACTTC. Full variable domain (remainder filled in from reference TRBV18 and TRBJ2-7): NAGVMQNPRHLVRRRGQEARLRCSPMKGHSHVYWYRQLPEEGLKFMVYLQKENIIDESGMPKERFSAEFPKEGPSILRIQQVVRGDSAAYFCASSSLAGVPYEQYFGPGTRLTVT.